The rows below give T cell receptor beta chains drawn from one sample of a study of OX40 agonist ivuxolimab in advanced cancers. TCRdb's table, derived via immunoSEQ multiplex PCR, lists solely in-frame clones and lacks some. The sample lists roughly 70,000 clones; about 85% were seen once. Source: CD4+ or CD8+ T cells sorted from blood, taken in a trial of the OX40 agonist ivuxolimab. The receptor source for this set is an adult with an advanced solid tumor such as melanoma, head and neck, liver or kidney cancer. CDR3s include the opening cysteine and the closing phenylalanine or tryptophan. The D gene is left open where the match is weak. Not all rows give a size; the values are once, few, many and, for expanded clones, a class.

.,TRBJ2-7,TRBV19,TRBD2,TGTGCCAGTACCCGGACTAGCGGGAGAGACGAGCAGTACTTC,CASTRTSGRDEQYF
.,TRBJ2-2,TRBV7-9,.,TGTGCCAGCAGCTTAGACGGTCCAACCGGGGAGCTGTTTTTT,CASSLDGPTGELFF
.,TRBJ1-1,TRBV25-1,TRBD1,TGTGCCAGCGGATCAACAGGGGTGCACACTGAAGCTTTCTTT,CASGSTGVHTEAFF
.,TRBJ2-1,TRBV10-3,.,TGTGCCATCAGTGAGGGGCGGGGTACGAGGGGTTACAATGAGCAGTTCTTC,CAISEGRGTRGYNEQFF
.,TRBJ2-2,TRBV7-3,TRBD1,TGTGCCAGCAGCTCGTCCCCGGACAGGGAGGCCGGGGAGCTGTTTTTT,CASSSSPDREAGELFF
.,TRBJ1-1,TRBV10-3,TRBD1,TGTGCCATCATGTCGGACAGGGGATACACTGAAGCTTTCTTT,CAIMSDRGYTEAFF
.,TRBJ2-5,TRBV7-8,TRBD1,TGTGCCAGCAGCTTATTAATCGGACAGGCGTTAGAGACCCAGTACTTC,CASSLLIGQALETQYF
.,TRBJ2-7,TRBV30,.,TGTGCCTGGAGCCCAGAGGGCTACGAGCAGTACTTC,CAWSPEGYEQYF
.,TRBJ2-7,TRBV7-9,TRBD2,TGTGCCAGCAGCCCGGGACTAGCGGGAGACGAGCAGTACTTC,CASSPGLAGDEQYF
.,TRBJ2-7,TRBV15,.,TGTGCCACCAGCAGATACAGGGACTACGAGCAGTACTTC,CATSRYRDYEQYF
once,TRBJ2-2,TRBV7-8,TRBD1,TGTGCCAGCCAGCAGGGGGCGCACACCGGGGAGCTGTTTTTT,CASQQGAHTGELFF
.,TRBJ2-7,TRBV5-1,TRBD1,TGCGCCAGCAGCACTGGACAGGGGCCCTACGAGCAGTACTTC,CASSTGQGPYEQYF
.,TRBJ2-2,TRBV11-3,TRBD2,TGTGCCAGCAGCTTGGGGACTAGCGGCACCGGGGAGCTGTTTTTT,CASSLGTSGTGELFF
.,TRBJ1-1,TRBV5-1,TRBD1,TGCGCCAGCAGCCCACGGACAGGATCGGTGAACACTGAAGCTTTCTTT,CASSPRTGSVNTEAFF
.,TRBJ2-1,TRBV28,.,TGTGCCAGCAGTGATCTCGAGCGAGTACAAAATGAGCAGTTCTTC,CASSDLERVQNEQFF
.,TRBJ2-2,TRBV5-6,TRBD1,TGTGCCAGCAGTTCCGGGACAGGTAGAGGGGAGCTGTTTTTT,CASSSGTGRGELFF
.,TRBJ2-1,TRBV2,.,TGTGCCAGCAAACCGGACGGGGGAACTCGGCAGTTCTTC,CASKPDGGTRQFF
.,TRBJ2-5,TRBV5-8,TRBD2,TGTGCCAGCAGCTTGAGGCCTAGGACTAGCGCAAAAGAGACCCAGTACTTC,CASSLRPRTSAKETQYF
.,TRBJ2-5,TRBV6-5,.,TGTGCCAGCAGTTACCGAGGGGGGAGGCAAGAGACCCAGTACTTC,CASSYRGGRQETQYF
.,TRBJ2-3,TRBV10-3,.,TGTGCCATCAGTCGGGGTGGGCGTGCGGGCCCACAGTATACGCAGTATTTT,CAISRGGRAGPQYTQYF
.,TRBJ2-7,TRBV28,.,TGTGCCAGCAGCTTTCCCGACCGGCCGCAGTACTTC,CASSFPDRPQYF
.,TRBJ2-7,TRBV30,.,TGTGCCTGGAGTACCCTCCAGGCCGAGCAGTACTTC,CAWSTLQAEQYF
.,TRBJ2-7,TRBV28,.,TGTGCCAGCAGTTTAAGCGGTACCTACGAGCAGTACTTC,CASSLSGTYEQYF
.,TRBJ1-1,TRBV28,.,TGTGCCAGCAGTTTGATCGTCAGGAGTCCGAACACTGAAGCTTTCTTT,CASSLIVRSPNTEAFF
.,TRBJ2-7,TRBV2,TRBD1,TGTGCCAGCAGTTGGGTCGGGACAGGGGAAACCTACGAGCAGTACTTC,CASSWVGTGETYEQYF
.,TRBJ2-3,TRBV14,TRBD1,TGTGCCAGCAGCCAAGATATCAGGACAGGCCCAACAGATACGCAGTATTTT,CASSQDIRTGPTDTQYF
.,TRBJ2-7,TRBV14,TRBD2,TGTGCCAGCAGCCCACGACGCGGGAGTGCCTACGAGCAGTACTTC,CASSPRRGSAYEQYF
.,TRBJ1-1,TRBV6-5,.,TGTGCCAGCAGTTACTCTCCCGGGGACACTGAAGCTTTCTTT,CASSYSPGDTEAFF
.,TRBJ2-5,TRBV5-1,TRBD2,TGCGCCAGCAGCTTGGCGGGGACTAGCGGGAGCTCGCAAGAGACCCAGTACTTC,CASSLAGTSGSSQETQYF
.,TRBJ2-5,TRBV7-9,TRBD2,TGTGCCAGCAGCTTAGGGGGACTAAAAGCGCAGACCCAGTACTTC,CASSLGGLKAQTQYF
.,TRBJ1-1,TRBV5-1,TRBD1,TGCGCCAGCAGCGCTCGGGGACAGTTCACTGAAGCTTTCTTT,CASSARGQFTEAFF
.,TRBJ2-7,TRBV6-5,.,TGTGCCAGCAGCCTACTACAGGGTTTCGGGGAGCAGTACTTC,CASSLLQGFGEQYF
.,TRBJ2-5,TRBV5-1,.,TGCGCCAGCAGCTTGGGGACCCGGTCAGGGCCAGAGACCCAGTACTTC,CASSLGTRSGPETQYF
.,TRBJ1-4,TRBV7-8,.,TGTGCCAGCAGCCCCCGGGGGATTCCTAATGAAAAACTGTTTTTT,CASSPRGIPNEKLFF
once,TRBJ2-1,TRBV6-5,.,TGTGCCAGCAGTTACGCCCGGGACCTACAGCAGTTCTTC,CASSYARDLQQFF
few,TRBJ2-1,TRBV6-4,TRBD1,TGTGCCAGCACCCTAGACAGGGTCAATGAGCAGTTCTTC,CASTLDRVNEQFF
.,TRBJ2-7,TRBV6-1,TRBD2,TGTGCCAGCAGTGAGCCCGGACTAGCGCGGGGCATGGAGCAGTACTTC,CASSEPGLARGMEQYF
.,TRBJ2-1,TRBV6-1,TRBD2,TGTGCCAGCAGTGAAGTAACGGGACTAGCAGGGGATGAGCAGTTCTTC,CASSEVTGLAGDEQFF
.,TRBJ2-7,TRBV7-2,TRBD1,TGTGCCAGCAGCTTCTCCGGGACAGATTCCTACGAGCAGTACTTC,CASSFSGTDSYEQYF
.,TRBJ2-1,TRBV11-2,.,TGTGCCAGCAGCCCAGTAGGTGGGTCGAGGGCTTACAATGAGCAGTTCTTC,CASSPVGGSRAYNEQFF
.,TRBJ2-5,TRBV19,.,TGTGCCAGTAGTAGCAGGGAGGCACAAGAGACCCAGTACTTC,CASSSREAQETQYF
.,TRBJ1-4,TRBV30,TRBD1,TGTGCCGCCAGACAGGGGGAATTTAATGAAAAACTGTTTTTT,CAARQGEFNEKLFF
once,TRBJ2-5,TRBV28,TRBD1,TGTGCCAGCAGTTCCGGAGGGACAGGGGGCAGGGAGACCCAGTACTTC,CASSSGGTGGRETQYF
once,TRBJ2-7,TRBV6-5,TRBD2,TGTGCCAGCAGTTACCCAGGACTAGCGGGGTCCTACGAGCAGTACTTC,CASSYPGLAGSYEQYF
.,TRBJ2-3,TRBV11-1,.,TGTGCCAGCAGCTTAGAGGTCCGGATCACAGATACGCAGTATTTT,CASSLEVRITDTQYF
.,TRBJ1-2,TRBV28,.,TGTGCCAGCAGTCGGGGACTGGCTAACTATGGCTACACCTTC,CASSRGLANYGYTF
once,TRBJ2-1,TRBV10-3,.,TGTGCCATCAGTGATAGGGCTAGGAGCGTCAATGAGCAGTTCTTC,CAISDRARSVNEQFF
.,TRBJ1-4,TRBV5-1,.,TGCGCCAGCAGCTTGGTGGGGATCCGGGATGAAAAACTGTTTTTT,CASSLVGIRDEKLFF
once,TRBJ2-1,TRBV4-1,.,TGCGCCAGCAGTCTAACCGGGATCCGAGGGAGACCCCGCTCCTACAATGAGCAGTTCTTC,CASSLTGIRGRPRSYNEQFF
.,TRBJ1-2,TRBV11-2,.,TGTGCCAGCAGCTTAGATACCTATGGCTACACCTTC,CASSLDTYGYTF
.,TRBJ1-1,TRBV19,.,TGTGCCAGTAGCCGACCGGGACGGTGGAACACTGAAGCTTTCTTT,CASSRPGRWNTEAFF
.,TRBJ2-4,TRBV7-9,TRBD1,TGTGCCAGCAGCCCGGGACAGGGGGGAAGCATTCAGTACTTC,CASSPGQGGSIQYF
.,TRBJ2-1,TRBV11-3,.,TGTGCCAGCAGCTTAGATAGCTCCTACAATGAGCAGTTCTTC,CASSLDSSYNEQFF
.,TRBJ2-1,TRBV7-3,TRBD2,TGTGCCAGCAGCTTATCGCCCGGGGAGGGCTCCTACAATGAGCAGTTCTTC,CASSLSPGEGSYNEQFF
.,TRBJ2-5,TRBV6-5,.,TGTGCCAGCAGTTACGGGCATCCTAGAGGCCAAGAGACCCAGTACTTC,CASSYGHPRGQETQYF
.,TRBJ2-1,TRBV10-3,.,TGTGCCATCGGGGCCGCCTCGGGTGAGCAGTTCTTC,CAIGAASGEQFF
.,TRBJ2-7,TRBV7-2,.,TGTGCCAGCAGCTTGATCGTAGGGGGCGAGCAGTACTTC,CASSLIVGGEQYF
once,TRBJ2-1,TRBV5-1,TRBD2,TGCGCCAGCAGCCCTAGCGGGAGCAAGAACAATGAGCAGTTCTTC,CASSPSGSKNNEQFF
.,TRBJ1-5,TRBV18,.,TGTGCCAGCTCACCAGGGCGGTATCAGCCCCAGCATTTT,CASSPGRYQPQHF
.,TRBJ2-7,TRBV28,.,TGTGCCAGCAGCTTATTTTACCGGGACGGAGCCTACGAGCAGTACTTC,CASSLFYRDGAYEQYF